These 19 T cell receptor beta chains came from one sample sequenced in a study of blood T cell repertoires in COVID-19. Sequenced by immunoSEQ multiplex PCR; TCRdb stores in-frame clones only, minus some. This sample has about 180,000 clones, with roughly 83% found just once. Sequenced sample: peripheral blood. These receptors were taken from a middle-aged woman with COVID-19, enrolled during active disease.

The chain carries TRBV18 and TRBJ2-7; possible D gene TRBD1, 6 bases. Between the trimmed V and J ends, which lost 4 bases and 2 bases, there was a span of 12 bases. Germline V gene lookup returns CDR1 KGHSH and CDR2 LQKENI. The CDR3 spans 14 residues. The CDR3 region has the DNA TGTGCCAGCTCACTGGGGGCCCTAACCTACGAGCAGTACTTC. This encodes CASSLGALTYEQYF.

The rearrangement links TRBV3-1 (or the pseudogene TRBV3-2) to TRBJ2-7, with 8 bases aligning to TRBD1. CDR1 and CDR2 (germline): LGHDT, YNNKEL (reference sequence). The junction had 6 bases not matched to a gene; V was cut back by 0 bases and J by 2 bases. This CDR3 comprises 16 residues. Here the CDR3 DNA reads TGTGCCAGCAGCCAAGAGGTTTTGGACAGGGCCTACGAGCAGTACTTC. This translates into CASSQEVLDRAYEQYF.

The rearrangement uses TRBV10-1 and TRBJ2-1; possible D gene TRBD2, 7 bases. The V gene's germline CDR1 is WNHNN and CDR2 SYGVQD (reference sequence). This CDR3 has 16 residues. The V end was cut by 2 bases, the J end by 3 bases, with 14 bases between. CDR3 nucleotide sequence: TGCGCCAGCAGTGAGACGGGGGCTAGCGGCTACAATGAGCAGTTCTTC. Its protein product is CASSETGASGYNEQFF.

The genes are TRBV6-5 and TRBJ1-2; TRBD1 matches at 8 bases. The trim removed 7 bases at V and 8 bases at J, leaving 15 bases unmatched. The germline V gene encodes CDR1 MNHEY and CDR2 SVGAGI. This CDR3 is 15 amino acids long. CDR3: CASTLFRGQGDGYTF. DNA of the CDR3: TGTGCCAGCACCCTCTTTCGCGGACAGGGTGACGGCTACACCTTC.

CDR3 in DNA: TGTGCCAGCAGTGCCGATGTGGGGCTGGGCTATGGCTACACCTTC. This gives the protein CASSADVGLGYGYTF. The chain couples TRBV25-1 to TRBJ1-2; D is perhaps TRBD1 (5 bases). The CDR3 sequence is 15 residues long. The V gene lost 4 bases and the J gene lost 4 bases, with 16 bases spanning the gap. The V gene's germline CDR1 is MGHDK and CDR2 SYGVNS.

The chain links TRBV5-1 to TRBJ2-2; 10 nucleotides align to TRBD2. Trimming took 7 bases from V and 1 from J; bases not matched to a gene: 4. From germline, CDR1 is SGHRS and CDR2 YFSETQ. This CDR3 is 15 amino acids long. The CDR3 sequence is CASGRTSGNTGELFF. CDR3 coding DNA: TGCGCCAGCGGAAGGACTAGCGGGAACACCGGGGAGCTGTTTTTT. Filled out from reference TRBV5-1 and TRBJ2-2, the complete variable domain reads KAGVTQTPRYLIKTRGQQVTLSCSPISGHRSVSWYQQTPGQGLQFLFEYFSETQRNKGNFPGRFSGRQFSNSRSEMNVSTLELGDSALYLCASGRTSGNTGELFFGEGSRLTVL.

The chain couples TRBV4-1 to TRBJ1-2, with TRBD1 matching 7 bases. After removal of 1 base from V and 5 bases from J, the junction contained 7 bases not matched to a gene. CDR1 is MGHRA and CDR2 is YSYEKL in the germline V gene. This CDR3 region has 15 residues. The CDR3 DNA reads TGCGCCAGCAGCCAAGGGACAGGAGAGTGGTATGGCTACACCTTC. Its protein is CASSQGTGEWYGYTF.

The chain recombines TRBV19 with TRBJ1-3; tentatively, D is TRBD1 (5 bases). Germline values: CDR1 LNHDA, CDR2 SQIVND (reference sequence). Trimming stripped 5 bases from V and 1 base from J, with 15 bases between. This CDR3 spans 16 amino acids. CDR3 amino acids: CASSSGLGGSGNTIYF. The CDR3 DNA reads as TGTGCCAGTAGTTCCGGTTTGGGGGGATCTGGAAACACCATATATTTT.

This chain connects TRBV9 to TRBJ2-1; 11 bases are shared with TRBD2. The V gene end was trimmed by 4 bases and the J gene end by 3 bases; junction bases not matched to a gene: 6. Looked up from germline, CDR1 is SGDLS and CDR2 is YYNGEE. CDR3 length: 16 residues. CDR3 residues: CASSTTSGGIYNEQFF. In nucleotides, the CDR3 is TGTGCCAGCAGCACCACTAGCGGGGGTATCTACAATGAGCAGTTCTTC.

In nucleotides, the CDR3 is TGTGCCAGCAGTGACCAGGCGGGTGCGACCGGGGAGCTGTTTTTT. This encodes CASSDQAGATGELFF. The V and J genes are TRBV6-4 and TRBJ2-2, with a tentative D call TRBD2 (5 bases). The V gene lost 2 bases and the J gene lost 5 bases, with 12 bases spanning the gap. The V gene's germline CDR1 is MRHNA and CDR2 SNTAGT. The length of the CDR3 is 15 residues.

The chain uses TRBV27 and TRBJ1-1; 8 bases fit TRBD1. The CDR3 covers 17 residues. In germline, CDR1 is MNHEY, CDR2 SMNVEV (reference sequence). V trimming: 3 bases; J trimming: 0 bases; junction bases outside the gene matches: 9. This CDR3 reads CASSFTPGQGMNTEAFF. CDR3 nucleotides: TGTGCCAGCAGTTTCACCCCCGGACAGGGAATGAACACTGAAGCTTTCTTT.

The chain joins TRBV6-2 or TRBV6-3 to TRBJ1-2, with D perhaps TRBD1 (6 bases). The germline gives CDR1 MNHEY, CDR2 SVGEGT. This CDR3 region has 14 residues. V dropped 4 bases and J dropped 6 bases, with 15 bases sitting between them. CDR3 in amino acids: CASSLIGQQNGYTF. CDR3 DNA: TGTGCCAGCAGTTTAATAGGACAGCAGAATGGCTACACCTTC.

The rearrangement joins TRBV6-5 to TRBJ1-6; D gene unclear. Germline assignment: CDR1 MNHEY and CDR2 SVGAGI. V lost 5 bases and J 0 bases, leaving 8 bases between the germline ends. CDR3 length: 15 amino acids. CDR3 in amino acids: CASSTYSSYNSPLHF. For the CDR3, the DNA is TGTGCCAGCAGTACCTACAGCTCCTATAATTCACCCCTCCACTTT.

The chain recombines TRBV10-2 with TRBJ2-5; D is possibly TRBD1 (6 bases). V lost 10 bases and J lost 9, with 18 bases in between. The CDR3 covers 12 residues. The germline gives CDR1 WSHSY, CDR2 SAAADI. The CDR3 sequence is CAIRTAEGAQYF. The DNA for the CDR3 is TGCGCCATCCGGACAGCCGAAGGGGCCCAGTACTTC.

This clone was counted between two and nine times. V gene TRBV11-2 combines with J gene TRBJ1-5; D gene unclear. Trimming pared 5 bases from V and 7 bases from J, leaving 12 bases between. This CDR3 comprises 13 residues. The germline V gene encodes CDR1 SGHAT and CDR2 FQNNGV. CDR3 sequence: CASSGGLRQPQHF. As DNA, the CDR3 is TGTGCCAGCAGCGGCGGGCTACGGCAGCCCCAGCATTTT.

This chain connects TRBV6-4 to TRBJ2-5, with 11 bases lining up with TRBD1. From germline, CDR1 is MRHNA and CDR2 SNTAGT. This CDR3 has 14 residues. After removal of 5 bases from V and 3 bases from J, the junction contained 2 bases not matched to a gene. Written as DNA, the CDR3 is TGTGCCAGCAGTTCGGGACAGGGGGAAGAGACCCAGTACTTC. It encodes CASSSGQGEETQYF.

This clone came up once. This rearrangement joins TRBV3-1 (or the pseudogene TRBV3-2) to TRBJ2-1; TRBD2 aligns across 9 bases. The V and J ends lost 0 bases and 13 bases, in that order; junction bases with no gene match: 10. This CDR3 contains 15 residues. Germline CDR1 LGHDT, CDR2 YNNKEL (reference sequence). The CDR3 loop reads CASSQEGTSGRPQFF. Written as DNA, the CDR3 is TGTGCCAGCAGCCAAGAAGGAACTAGCGGGCGCCCTCAGTTCTTC.

The CDR3 nucleotides read TGTGCCAGCAGCTTGGCCACTAGCGGCCTATACGAGCAGTACTTC. Protein: CASSLATSGLYEQYF. This chain connects TRBV5-4 to TRBJ2-7; 8 positions match TRBD2. V was pared by 0 bases and J by 4 bases, with 6 bases of the junction left unmatched. The CDR3 runs 15 residues. Germline V CDR1 and CDR2: SGHNT, YYREEE (reference sequence).

V and J are TRBV12-3 or TRBV12-4 and TRBJ1-2; D may be TRBD1 (6 bases). V lost 6 bases and J 4 bases, leaving 12 bases between the germline ends. The CDR3 is 13 amino acids. The CDR3 bases are TGTGCCAGCAGCCCGGGCAGGGGCTATGGCTACACCTTC. The encoded protein is CASSPGRGYGYTF.